This T cell receptor beta chain was documented in a study of cytomegalovirus exposure and HLA in healthy donors. About the study: The early release's HLA-typed donors yielded 65 million to 85 million unique TCRs. Findings and caveats of the study: A later analysis linked a missense variant in DCLRE1C to the trimming of TCR beta V and J genes. CMV antigen specificity was confirmed in vitro for a few CMV-associated chains.

PCR amplification relied on 60 Vbeta primers (plus 13 Jbeta primers). Method: immunoSEQ multiplex PCR; TCRdb's copy keeps in-frame clones and lacks some. The sample lists around 110,000 clones, around a tenth seen once, with 3% in the top ten. Regarding this clone: Its antigen remains unidentified.

In germline, CDR1 is LNHNV, CDR2 YYDKDF (reference sequence). Trimming took 0 bases from V and 2 from J; bases not matched to a gene: 7. The CDR3 totals 18 residues. This TCR came from a man aged 30-40 years in good health and CMV-seronegative. Sequenced material: PBMCs. This chain connects TRBV15 to TRBJ2-2; 9 nucleotides line up with TRBD2. CDR3 residues: CATSRDRLAGINTGELFF. The CDR3 DNA follows: TGTGCCACCAGCAGAGATCGTCTAGCGGGAATTAACACCGGGGAGCTGTTTTTT.